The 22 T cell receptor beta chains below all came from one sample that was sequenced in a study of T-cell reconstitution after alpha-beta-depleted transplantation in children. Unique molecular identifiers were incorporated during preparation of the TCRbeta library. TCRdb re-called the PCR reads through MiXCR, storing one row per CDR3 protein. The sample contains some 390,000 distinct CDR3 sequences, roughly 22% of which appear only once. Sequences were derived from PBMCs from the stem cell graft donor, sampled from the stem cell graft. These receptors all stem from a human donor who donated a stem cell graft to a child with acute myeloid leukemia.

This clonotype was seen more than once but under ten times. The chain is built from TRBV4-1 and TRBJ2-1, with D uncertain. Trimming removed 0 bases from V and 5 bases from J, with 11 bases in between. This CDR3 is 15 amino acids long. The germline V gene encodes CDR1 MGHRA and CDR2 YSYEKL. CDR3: CASSQDPPIDNEQFF. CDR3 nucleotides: TGCGCCAGCAGCCAAGATCCACCCATTGACAATGAGCAGTTCTTC.

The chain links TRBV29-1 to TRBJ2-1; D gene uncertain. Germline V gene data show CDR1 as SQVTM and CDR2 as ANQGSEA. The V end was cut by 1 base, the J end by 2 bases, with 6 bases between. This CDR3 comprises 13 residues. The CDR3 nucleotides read TGCAGCGTTGAAGGGGCAGCCTACAATGAGCAGTTCTTC. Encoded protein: CSVEGAAYNEQFF.

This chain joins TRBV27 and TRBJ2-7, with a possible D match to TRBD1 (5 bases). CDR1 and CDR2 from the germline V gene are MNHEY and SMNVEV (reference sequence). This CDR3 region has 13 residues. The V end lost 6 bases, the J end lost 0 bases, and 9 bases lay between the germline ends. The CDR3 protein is CASRDSNSYEQYF. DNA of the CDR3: TGTGCCAGCAGAGACAGTAACTCCTACGAGCAGTACTTC.

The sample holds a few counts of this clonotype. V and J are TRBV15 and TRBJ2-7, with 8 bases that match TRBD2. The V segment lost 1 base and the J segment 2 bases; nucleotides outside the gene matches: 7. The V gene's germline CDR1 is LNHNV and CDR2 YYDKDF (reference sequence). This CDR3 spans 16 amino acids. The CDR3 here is CATSRVSTSETYEQYF. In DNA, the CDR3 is TGTGCCACCAGCAGAGTATCGACTAGCGAGACCTACGAGCAGTACTTC.

CDR3 in amino acids: CASRVGTSGINYEQYF. DNA of the CDR3: TGCGCCAGCAGAGTCGGGACTAGCGGAATCAACTACGAGCAGTACTTC. The chain carries TRBV5-1 and TRBJ2-7; 11 bases align to TRBD2. The CDR3 has 16 amino acids. Germline V gives CDR1 SGHRS, CDR2 YFSETQ. Trimming at V came to 5 bases and at J to 3 bases, leaving 10 bases not matched to a gene.

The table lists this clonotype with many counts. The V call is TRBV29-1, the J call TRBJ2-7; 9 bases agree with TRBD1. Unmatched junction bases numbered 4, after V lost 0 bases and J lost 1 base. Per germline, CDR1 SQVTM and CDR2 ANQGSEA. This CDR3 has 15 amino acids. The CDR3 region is CSVEDRQGGSYEQYF. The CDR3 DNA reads TGCAGCGTTGAAGACAGACAGGGGGGGTCCTACGAGCAGTACTTC.

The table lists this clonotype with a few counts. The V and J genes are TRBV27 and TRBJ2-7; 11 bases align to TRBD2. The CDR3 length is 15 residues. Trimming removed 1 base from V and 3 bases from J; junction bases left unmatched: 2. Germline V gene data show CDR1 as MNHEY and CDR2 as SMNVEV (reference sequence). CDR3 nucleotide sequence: TGTGCCAGCAGTTTATTGGGACTAGCGGACTACGAGCAGTACTTC. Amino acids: CASSLLGLADYEQYF.

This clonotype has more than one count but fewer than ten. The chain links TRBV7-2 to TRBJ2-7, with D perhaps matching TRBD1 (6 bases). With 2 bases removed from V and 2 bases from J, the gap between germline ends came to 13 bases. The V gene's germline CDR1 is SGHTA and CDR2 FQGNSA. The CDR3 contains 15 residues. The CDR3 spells CASSLSRDIAYEQYF. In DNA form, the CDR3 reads TGTGCCAGCAGCTTATCCCGGGACATCGCCTACGAGCAGTACTTC. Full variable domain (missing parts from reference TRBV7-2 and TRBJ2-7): GAGVSQSPSNKVTEKGKDVELRCDPISGHTALYWYRQSLGQGLEFLIYFQGNSAPDKSGLPSDRFSAERTGGSVSTLTIQRTQQEDSAVYLCASSLSRDIAYEQYFGPGTRLTVT.

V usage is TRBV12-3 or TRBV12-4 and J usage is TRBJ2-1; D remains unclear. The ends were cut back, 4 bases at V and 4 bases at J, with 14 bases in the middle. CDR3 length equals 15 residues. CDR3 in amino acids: CASSSSQQLYNEQFF. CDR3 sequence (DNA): TGTGCCAGCAGTTCCAGTCAACAACTATACAATGAGCAGTTCTTC.

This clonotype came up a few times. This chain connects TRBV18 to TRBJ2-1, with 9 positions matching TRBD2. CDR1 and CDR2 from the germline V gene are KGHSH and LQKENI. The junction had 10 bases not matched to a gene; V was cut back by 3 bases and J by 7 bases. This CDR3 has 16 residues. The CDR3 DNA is TGTGCCAGCTCACCTAATTTAGCGGGAGCCGGGAATGAGCAGTTCTTC. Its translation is CASSPNLAGAGNEQFF.

The CDR3 spells CASSYRFSSNSYEQYF. The DNA of the CDR3 is TGCGCCAGCAGCTACCGGTTTAGCAGCAACTCCTACGAGCAGTACTTC. The chain links TRBV5-1 to TRBJ2-7, with unresolved D. The germline V gene has CDR1 SGHRS and CDR2 YFSETQ. V shed 3 bases and J shed 0 bases, with 16 bases lying between them. The length of the CDR3 is 16 residues.

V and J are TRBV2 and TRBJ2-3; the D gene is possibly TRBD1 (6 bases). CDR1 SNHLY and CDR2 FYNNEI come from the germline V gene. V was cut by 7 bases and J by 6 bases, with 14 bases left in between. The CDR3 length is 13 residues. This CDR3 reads CASTGRGQDTQYF. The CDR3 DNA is TGTGCCAGCACGGGCAGGGGCCAGGATACGCAGTATTTT.

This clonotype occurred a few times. In nucleotides, the CDR3 is TGCAGTGCTAGAGGGGGGCTCGGCGAGCAGTACTTC. The encoded protein is CSARGGLGEQYF. The chain has TRBV20-1 and TRBJ2-7; D is possibly TRBD1 (6 bases). This CDR3 spans 12 amino acids. Trimming pared 1 base from V and 6 bases from J, leaving 10 bases between. Germline lookup yields CDR1 DFQATT and CDR2 SNEGSKA (reference sequence).

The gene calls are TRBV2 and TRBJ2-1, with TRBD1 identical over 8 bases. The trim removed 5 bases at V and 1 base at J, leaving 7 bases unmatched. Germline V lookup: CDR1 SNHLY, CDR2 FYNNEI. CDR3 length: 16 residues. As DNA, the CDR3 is TGTGCCAGCAGTCAGGGGGCTAGCGCGTCCTACAATGAGCAGTTCTTC. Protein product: CASSQGASASYNEQFF.

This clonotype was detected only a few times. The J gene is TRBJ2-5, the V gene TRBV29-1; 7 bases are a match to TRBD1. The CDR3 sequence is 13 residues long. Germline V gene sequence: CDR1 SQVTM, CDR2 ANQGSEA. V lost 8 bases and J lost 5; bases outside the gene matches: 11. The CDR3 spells CSSRDSQGETQYF. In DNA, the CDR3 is TGCAGCAGCCGGGACAGCCAGGGGGAGACCCAGTACTTC.

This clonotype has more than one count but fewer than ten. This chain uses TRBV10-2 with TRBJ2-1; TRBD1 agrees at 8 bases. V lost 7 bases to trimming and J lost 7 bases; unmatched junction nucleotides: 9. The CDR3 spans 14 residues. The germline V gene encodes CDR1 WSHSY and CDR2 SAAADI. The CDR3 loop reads CASTLGQGWNEQFF. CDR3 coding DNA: TGCGCCAGCACCCTCGGACAGGGCTGGAATGAGCAGTTCTTC.

The CDR3 DNA reads TGTGCCAGCACCGATGTCTGGGGACAGGGAAGCTACGAGCAGTACTTC. This sequence encodes CASTDVWGQGSYEQYF. The rearrangement links TRBV6-2 or TRBV6-3 to TRBJ2-7, with 9 bases identical to TRBD1. The CDR3 consists of 16 residues. The ends lost 7 bases at V and 3 bases at J; junction bases unmatched: 13. Germline V gene data show CDR1 as MNHEY and CDR2 as SVGEGT.

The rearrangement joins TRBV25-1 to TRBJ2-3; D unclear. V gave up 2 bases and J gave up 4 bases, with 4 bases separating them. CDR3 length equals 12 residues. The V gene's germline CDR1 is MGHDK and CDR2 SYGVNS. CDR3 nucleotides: TGTGCCAGCAGTGAAGGGGCAGATACGCAGTATTTT. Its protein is CASSEGADTQYF.

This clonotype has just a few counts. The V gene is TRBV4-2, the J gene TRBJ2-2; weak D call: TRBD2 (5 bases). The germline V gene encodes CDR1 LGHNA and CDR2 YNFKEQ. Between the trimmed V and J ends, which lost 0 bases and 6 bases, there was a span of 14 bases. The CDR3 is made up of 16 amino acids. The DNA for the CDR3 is TGTGCCAGCAGCCAAGATCGACCTAGCTTCGCCGGGGAGCTGTTTTTT. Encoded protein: CASSQDRPSFAGELFF.

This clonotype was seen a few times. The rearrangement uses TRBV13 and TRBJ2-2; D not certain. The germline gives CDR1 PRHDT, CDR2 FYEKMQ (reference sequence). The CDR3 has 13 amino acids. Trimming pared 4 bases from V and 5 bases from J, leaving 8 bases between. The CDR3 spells CASSSETTGELFF. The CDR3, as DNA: TGTGCCAGCAGCTCCGAAACTACCGGGGAGCTGTTTTTT.

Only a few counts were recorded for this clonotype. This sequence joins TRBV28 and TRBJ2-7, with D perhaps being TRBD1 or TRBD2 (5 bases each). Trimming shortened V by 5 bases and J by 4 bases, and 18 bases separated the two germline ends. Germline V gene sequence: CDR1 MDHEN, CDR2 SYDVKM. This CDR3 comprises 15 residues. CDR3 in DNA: TGTGCCAGCAGTGCCCCCGGGACCGACACGTACGAGCAGTACTTC. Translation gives CASSAPGTDTYEQYF.

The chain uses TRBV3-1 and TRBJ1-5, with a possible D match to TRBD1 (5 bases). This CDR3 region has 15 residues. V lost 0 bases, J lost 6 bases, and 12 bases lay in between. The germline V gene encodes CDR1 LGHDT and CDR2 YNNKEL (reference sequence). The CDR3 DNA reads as TGTGCCAGCAGCCAAGATTACGGGGACGGTCAGCCCCAGCATTTT. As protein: CASSQDYGDGQPQHF.